This T cell receptor beta chain stems from a study of graft-versus-host responses after intestinal transplantation. Study summary: Grafts that recipients had were multivisceral, liver-intestinal, or isolated intestinal transplants. Every one of the recipients received anti-thymocyte globulin induction and afterwards took tacrolimus and steroids for around 3 years.

Study outcomes and limitations: Detection of GvH clones occurred in recipient marrow, and some had their first appearance in ileum or blood. Allografts of patients with graft-donor T cell macrochimerism showed high graft-versus-host to host-versus-graft clone ratios.

The assay was immunoSEQ multiplex PCR, and TCRdb's table has in-frame clones only and misses some. The sample yields tens of thousands of clones, roughly nine tenths seen once. V lost 3 bases, J lost 0 bases, and 9 bases lay in between. Per germline, CDR1 SEHNR and CDR2 FQNEAQ (reference sequence). The CDR3 has 15 residues. About this clone: Its antigen remains unknown.

This TCR came from a human donor who received an intestinal transplant. V gene TRBV7-9 combines with J gene TRBJ2-4; weak D call: TRBD2 (6 bases). Here the sequenced sample was unstimulated CD4+ T cells sorted from spleen or lymph node cells, taken before intestinal transplant. CDR3 nucleotides: TGTGCCAGCAGCTTTGCGGGGATAGCCAAAAACATTCAGTACTTC. As protein: CASSFAGIAKNIQYF.